What follows describes a single TCR beta chain. The antigen remains unidentified. The CDR3 sequence is 14 residues long. Germline CDR1 reads LGHNT; CDR2 reads FRNRAP. V gave up 6 bases and J gave up 7 bases; unmatched junction bases: 6. The data belong to a study of blood T cells in healthy people across ages. A second about 7 to 12 cycle PCR used barcoded and J-beta primers. TCRdb passed the 5' RACE reads through MiXCR, listing each CDR3 protein once. The table shows 800,000 or so distinct CDR3 sequences, with 20% to 25% occurring only once. General study points: Compared with aged donors, long-lived donors showed fewer expanded clones, suggesting selection. Age showed a roughly linear inverse relationship with TCR beta diversity per million T cells.

These data also formed part of another study, on T cells of mothers and their children. Per that paper: Related mother-child pairs showed slightly, non-significantly higher overlap than unrelated pairs. None of the identified T cell clones proved to be persistent microchimeric clones.

The rearrangement links TRBV12-5 to TRBJ2-2, with TRBD1 matching over 9 bases. This TCR came from a boy younger than 18 in good health. The sequenced sample consisted of blood. For the CDR3, the DNA is TGTGCTAGTGGCATCGGACAGGGGTACGGGGAGCTGTTTTTT. It translates to CASGIGQGYGELFF.